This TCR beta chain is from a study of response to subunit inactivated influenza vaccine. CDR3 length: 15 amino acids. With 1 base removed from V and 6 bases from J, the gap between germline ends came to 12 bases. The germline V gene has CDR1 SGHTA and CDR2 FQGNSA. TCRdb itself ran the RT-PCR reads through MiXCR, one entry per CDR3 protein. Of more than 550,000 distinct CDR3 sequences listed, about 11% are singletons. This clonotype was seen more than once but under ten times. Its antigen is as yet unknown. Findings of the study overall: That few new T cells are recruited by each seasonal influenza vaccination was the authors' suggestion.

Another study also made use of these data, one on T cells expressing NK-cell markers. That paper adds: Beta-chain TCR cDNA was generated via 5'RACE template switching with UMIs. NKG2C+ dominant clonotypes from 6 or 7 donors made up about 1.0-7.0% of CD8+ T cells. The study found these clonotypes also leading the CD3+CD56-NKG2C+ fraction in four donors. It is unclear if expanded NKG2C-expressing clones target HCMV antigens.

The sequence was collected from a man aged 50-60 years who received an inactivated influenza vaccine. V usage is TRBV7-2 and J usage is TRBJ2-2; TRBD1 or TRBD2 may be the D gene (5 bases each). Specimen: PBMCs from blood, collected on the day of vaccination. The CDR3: CASSLGGWGSGELFF. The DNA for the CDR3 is TGTGCCAGCAGCTTAGGTGGTTGGGGGTCCGGGGAGCTGTTTTTT.